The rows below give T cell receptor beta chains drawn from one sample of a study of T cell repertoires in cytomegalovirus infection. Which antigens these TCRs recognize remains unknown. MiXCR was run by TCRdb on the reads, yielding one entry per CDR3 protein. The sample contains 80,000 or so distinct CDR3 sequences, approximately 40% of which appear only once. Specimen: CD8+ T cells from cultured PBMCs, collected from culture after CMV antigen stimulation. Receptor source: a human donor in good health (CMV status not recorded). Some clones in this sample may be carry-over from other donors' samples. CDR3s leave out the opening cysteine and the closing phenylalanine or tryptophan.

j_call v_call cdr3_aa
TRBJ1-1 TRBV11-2 ASSLGPLNTEAF
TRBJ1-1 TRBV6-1 ASGQGWVAEAF
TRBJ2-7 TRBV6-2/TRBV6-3 ASSYSSVYEQY
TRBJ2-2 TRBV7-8 ASSSPSVAANTGELF
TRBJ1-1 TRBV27 ASSLVLDTEAF
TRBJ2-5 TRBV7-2 ASSLLGPQETQY
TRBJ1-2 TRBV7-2 ASSLAETDIYGYT
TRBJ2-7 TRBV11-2 ASSFRAGVYEQY
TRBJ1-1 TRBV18 ASSRQRGDLNTEAF
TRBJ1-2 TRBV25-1 ASSESSMYYGYT
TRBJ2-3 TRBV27 ASSTSGGHLSTDTQY
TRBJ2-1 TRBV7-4 ASFRGSSYNEQF
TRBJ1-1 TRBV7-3 ASSLIGDRENTEAF
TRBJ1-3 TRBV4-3 ASSRGSGDTIY
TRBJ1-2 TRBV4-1 ASSQDILPNYGYT
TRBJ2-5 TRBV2 ASSEMARGRETQY
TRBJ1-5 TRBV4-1 ASSQEKVSNQPQH
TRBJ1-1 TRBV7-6 ASRERYTEAF
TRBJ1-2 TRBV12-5 ASGLPAYGYT
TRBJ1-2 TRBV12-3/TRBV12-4 ASSEQGNYGYT
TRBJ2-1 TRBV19 ASSIAGPGQVYNEQF
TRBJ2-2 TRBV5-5 ASSAPGGRDTGELF
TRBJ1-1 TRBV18 ASSPRDSLLNTEAF
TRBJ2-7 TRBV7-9 ASSLEGGANEQY
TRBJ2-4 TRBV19 ASSPIGAGTENIQY
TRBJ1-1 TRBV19 ASLRRELNTEAF
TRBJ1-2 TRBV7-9 ASSPGPGPGYT
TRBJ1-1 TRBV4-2 ASSQGDMSNTEAF
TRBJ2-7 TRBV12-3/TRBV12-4 ASSLGPLHEQY
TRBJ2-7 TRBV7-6 ASSPTDRHEQY
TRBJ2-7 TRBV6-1 ASSEEGGLTYEQY
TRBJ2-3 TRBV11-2 ASSLDLVAGGPATDTQY
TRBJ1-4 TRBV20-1 SARVSGTDNEKLF
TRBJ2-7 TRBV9 ASSVEADGTYEQY
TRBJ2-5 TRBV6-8 ASSYGFGTTGETQY
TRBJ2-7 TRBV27 ASSLQAGSSYEQY
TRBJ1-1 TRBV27 ASSLSRQGPEAF
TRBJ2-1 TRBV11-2 ASSLIPASGTSSYNEQF
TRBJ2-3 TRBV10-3 AISDIAGGPDTQY
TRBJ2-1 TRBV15 ATSISGGKQF
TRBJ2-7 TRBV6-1 ASRLTLRSYEQY
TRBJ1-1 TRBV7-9 ASSLVLGLNTEAF
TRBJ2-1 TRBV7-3 ASSYGGDNEQF
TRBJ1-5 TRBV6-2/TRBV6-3 ASSYGQGWQPQH
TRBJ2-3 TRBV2 ASIPSGGIRTDTQY
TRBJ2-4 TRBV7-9 ASSQEQGAKNIQY
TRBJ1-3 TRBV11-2 ASSRGNTIY
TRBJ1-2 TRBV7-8 ASSTGTVGGYT